The 14 T cell receptor beta chains below all came from one sample that was sequenced in a study of human T cells and chemical hapten exposure. Time point reported: pre-sensitization, week 0. Treatment noted: therapeutic diphenylcyclopropenone sensitization with weekly scalp DPC. Each CDR3 protein gets one entry after TCRdb re-called the RACE reads with MiXCR. The sample has roughly 100,000 distinct CDR3 sequences, 9% to 15% seen once. The specimen was whole blood, collected in connection with sensitization to the hapten diphenylcyclopropenone (DPC). Every receptor here comes from a woman aged 50 to 60 with alopecia areata. Some clones in this sample may be carry-over from other donors' samples.

This clonotype was counted only a few times. The chain recombines TRBV7-2 with TRBJ2-1, with unresolved D. Germline V gene data show CDR1 as SGHTA and CDR2 as FQGNSA. The length of the CDR3 is 14 residues. The V end was cut by 5 bases, the J end by 7 bases, with 15 bases between. The CDR3 region has the DNA TGTGCCAGCAGCCCCCCATCGATTTCTAATGAGCAGTTCTTC. Its translation is CASSPPSISNEQFF. Together with reference TRBV7-2 and TRBJ2-1, the CDR3 gives the full variable domain: GAGVSQSPSNKVTEKGKDVELRCDPISGHTALYWYRQSLGQGLEFLIYFQGNSAPDKSGLPSDRFSAERTGGSVSTLTIQRTQQEDSAVYLCASSPPSISNEQFFGPGTRLTVL.

V and J are TRBV28 and TRBJ1-2; 7 bases agree with TRBD1. Germline lookup yields CDR1 MDHEN and CDR2 SYDVKM. The trim removed 5 bases at V and 5 bases at J, leaving 14 bases unmatched. This CDR3 has 16 amino acids. This chain's CDR3 is CASSTAGTEIRYGYTF. DNA for the CDR3: TGTGCCAGCAGTACCGCCGGGACAGAAATTCGATATGGCTACACCTTC.

V gene TRBV6-5 combines with J gene TRBJ2-5; D uncertain. The V end was cut by 6 bases, the J end by 4 bases, with 12 bases between. The germline V gene encodes CDR1 MNHEY and CDR2 SVGAGI. This CDR3 contains 13 residues. The CDR3 DNA is TGTGCCAGCAGACGACTGCATGCAGAGACCCAGTACTTC. It yields the protein CASRRLHAETQYF.

The chain combines TRBV6-5 with TRBJ2-3; no firm D call. The V gene lost 1 base and the J gene lost 0 bases, with 5 bases spanning the gap. The CDR3 totals 14 residues. Germline V gives CDR1 MNHEY, CDR2 SVGAGI. The CDR3 is CASSYYTSTDTQYF. CDR3 DNA: TGTGCCAGCAGTTACTACACTAGCACAGATACGCAGTATTTT.

The chain combines TRBV12-3 or TRBV12-4 with TRBJ1-5, with unresolved D. Trimming took off 6 bases at V and 6 bases at J, with 12 bases between the two ends. This CDR3 has 13 residues. This CDR3 is CASSDQSPQPQHF. In DNA form, the CDR3 reads TGTGCCAGCAGCGACCAATCCCCTCAGCCCCAGCATTTT.

The gene calls are TRBV11-2 and TRBJ2-3; 7 bases align to TRBD1. The V and J ends lost 2 bases and 8 bases, in that order; junction bases with no gene match: 7. Germline CDR1 SGHAT, CDR2 FQNNGV. The CDR3 spans 14 residues. This chain's CDR3 is CASSLTQTGSTQYF. The CDR3, as DNA: TGTGCCAGCAGCTTAACCCAGACAGGGAGTACGCAGTATTTT.

This clonotype occurred many times. This chain joins TRBV19 and TRBJ2-1, with D perhaps TRBD1 or TRBD2 (5 bases each). The CDR3 contains 14 residues. V shed 3 bases and J shed 6 bases, with 12 bases lying between them. Germline CDR1 and CDR2: LNHDA and SQIVND (reference sequence). The CDR3 nucleotides read TGTGCCAGTAGTATCGGGGCGGTGGGCAATGAGCAGTTCTTC. Its translation: CASSIGAVGNEQFF.

The rearrangement links TRBV10-3 to TRBJ1-2; 8 bases map to TRBD1. This CDR3 region has 17 residues. Germline lookup yields CDR1 ENHRY and CDR2 SYGVKD. The junction had 10 bases not matched to a gene; V was cut back by 4 bases and J by 0 bases. CDR3 sequence (DNA): TGTGCCATCAGTGCTACTACAGGGGGGACAGCTAACTATGGCTACACCTTC. Encoded protein: CAISATTGGTANYGYTF.

In its sample, this clonotype was seen many times. The rearrangement links TRBV29-1 to TRBJ2-7; D gene uncertain. CDR1 and CDR2 from the germline V gene are SQVTM and ANQGSEA. The CDR3 has 12 residues. Trimming shortened V by 1 base and J by 3 bases, and 7 bases separated the two germline ends. The CDR3 bases are TGCAGCGTTGAAGTCAGCAGCTACGAGCAGTACTTC. Its translation is CSVEVSSYEQYF.

This clonotype appeared many times. The V and J genes are TRBV7-2 and TRBJ2-7; 13 bases map to TRBD2. The CDR3 extends over 15 amino acids. Germline values: CDR1 SGHTA, CDR2 FQGNSA. J gave up 3 bases and V 3 bases, and 2 bases lay outside the gene matches. CDR3 sequence reads: CASSFGLAGDYEQYF. In nucleotides, the CDR3 is TGTGCCAGCAGCTTCGGACTAGCGGGGGACTACGAGCAGTACTTC.

This chain uses TRBV18 with TRBJ1-2; possible D gene TRBD1, 6 bases. The CDR3 has 15 amino acids. CDR1 is KGHSH and CDR2 is LQKENI in the germline V gene. V dropped 5 bases and J dropped 4 bases, with 17 bases sitting between them. The CDR3 region has the DNA TGTGCCAGCTCATTAAGACAGGAGGTAGCCTATGGCTACACCTTC. Amino acid sequence: CASSLRQEVAYGYTF. Full variable domain (missing parts from reference TRBV18 and TRBJ1-2): NAGVMQNPRHLVRRRGQEARLRCSPMKGHSHVYWYRQLPEEGLKFMVYLQKENIIDESGMPKERFSAEFPKEGPSILRIQQVVRGDSAAYFCASSLRQEVAYGYTFGSGTRLTVV.

The V call is TRBV3-1, the J call TRBJ2-3; tentatively, D is TRBD2 (6 bases). Trimming took 3 bases from V and 0 from J, leaving 22 bases between them. CDR3 length: 19 residues. Germline assignment: CDR1 LGHDT and CDR2 YNNKEL (reference sequence). This CDR3 is CASSHFTGLGITSTDTQYF. Here the CDR3 DNA reads TGTGCCAGCAGCCATTTTACGGGACTCGGGATCACTAGCACAGATACGCAGTATTTT.

This clonotype was picked up many times. The chain employs TRBV20-1 and TRBJ2-1; either TRBD1 or TRBD2 may supply D (5 bases each). Germline loops: CDR1 DFQATT, CDR2 SNEGSKA (reference sequence). The CDR3 extends over 15 amino acids. V was cut by 4 bases and J by 4 bases, with 17 bases left in between. The CDR3 sequence: CSATKVPGPYNEQFF. Written as DNA, the CDR3 is TGCAGTGCTACTAAAGTCCCGGGACCTTACAATGAGCAGTTCTTC.

This clonotype was counted only a few times. The gene calls are TRBV7-8 and TRBJ2-7; the D gene could be TRBD1 or TRBD2 (5 bases each). V lost 4 bases and J 2 bases, leaving 9 bases between the germline ends. This CDR3 contains 13 residues. Germline V gene sequence: CDR1 SGHVS, CDR2 FQNEAQ. CDR3 loop: CASSWDRPYEQYF. The DNA of the CDR3 is TGTGCCAGCAGCTGGGACCGACCCTACGAGCAGTACTTC.